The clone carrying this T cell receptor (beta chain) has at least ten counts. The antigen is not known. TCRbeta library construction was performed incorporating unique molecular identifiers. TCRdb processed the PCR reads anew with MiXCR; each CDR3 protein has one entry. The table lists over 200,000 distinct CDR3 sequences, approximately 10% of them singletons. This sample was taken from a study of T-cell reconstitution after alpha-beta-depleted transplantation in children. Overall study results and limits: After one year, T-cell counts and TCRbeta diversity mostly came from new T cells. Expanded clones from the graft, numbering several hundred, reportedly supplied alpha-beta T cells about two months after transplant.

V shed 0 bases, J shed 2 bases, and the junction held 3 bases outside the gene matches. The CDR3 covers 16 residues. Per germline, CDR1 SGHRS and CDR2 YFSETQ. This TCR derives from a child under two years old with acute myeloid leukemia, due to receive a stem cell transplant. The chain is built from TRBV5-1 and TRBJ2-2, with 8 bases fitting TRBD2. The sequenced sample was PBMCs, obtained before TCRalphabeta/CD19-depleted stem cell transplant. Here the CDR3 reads CASSLVSGANTGELFF. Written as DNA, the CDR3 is TGCGCCAGCAGCTTGGTTAGCGGGGCAAACACCGGGGAGCTGTTTTTT.